The next 16 T cell receptor beta chains were all read from a single sample in a study of blood T cell repertoires in COVID-19. Clones were read by immunoSEQ multiplex PCR, and TCRdb kept only the in-frame ones, dropping some. Of 150,000 to 200,000 clones in the sample, about 88% were seen once. The specimen was peripheral blood. These receptors were taken from a man aged 18 to 29 with acute or convalescent COVID-19.

Only one count was recorded for this clone. The chain has TRBV18 and TRBJ2-5; the match to TRBD1 covers 11 bases. Trimming cost V 3 bases and J 5 bases; bases outside gene matches: 5. CDR3 length: 15 amino acids. Germline V gene sequence: CDR1 KGHSH, CDR2 LQKENI. DNA of the CDR3: TGTGCCAGCTCACCCAGGACAGGGGGCGTCGAGACCCAGTACTTC. Its translation: CASSPRTGGVETQYF.

The chain couples TRBV30 to TRBJ1-3; D not resolved. This CDR3 contains 14 residues. Germline CDR1 is GTSNPN and CDR2 is SVGIG (reference sequence). With 0 bases removed from V and 2 bases from J, the gap between germline ends came to 8 bases. CDR3 nucleotide sequence: TGTGCCTGGAGTGTAACGGGAGCTGGAAACACCATATATTTT. Translated, it gives CAWSVTGAGNTIYF.

The V gene is TRBV9, the J gene TRBJ2-1; possible D gene TRBD1, 6 bases. CDR3 length: 15 amino acids. Germline V CDR1 and CDR2: SGDLS, YYNGEE. V was shortened by 4 bases and J by 2 bases, with 13 bases between the two germline ends. The CDR3: CASSLGYRAYNEQFF. CDR3 bases: TGTGCCAGCAGCCTTGGATACAGGGCCTACAATGAGCAGTTCTTC.

V usage is TRBV15 and J usage is TRBJ1-2; no firm D call. CDR3 size: 15 residues. V was trimmed by 1 base and J by 1 base, leaving 10 bases between them. Looked up from germline, CDR1 is LNHNV and CDR2 is YYDKDF (reference sequence). This chain's CDR3 is CATSRALGINYGYTF. In DNA form, the CDR3 reads TGTGCCACCAGCAGAGCCCTGGGCATTAACTATGGCTACACCTTC.

The V and J genes are TRBV5-1 and TRBJ2-3; weak D call: TRBD1 (6 bases). Germline-derived CDR1 and CDR2 are SGHRS and YFSETQ. The CDR3 extends over 14 amino acids. Trimming took 5 bases from V and 0 from J, leaving 10 bases between them. Written as DNA, the CDR3 is TGCGCCAGCAGACAGGGAACTAGCACAGATACGCAGTATTTT. This gives the protein CASRQGTSTDTQYF.

CDR3 region: CASATTGDGNQPQHF. The CDR3 nucleotides are TGTGCTAGTGCCACAACGGGGGATGGCAATCAGCCCCAGCATTTT. This chain joins TRBV12-5 and TRBJ1-5, with D perhaps matching TRBD1 (5 bases). V dropped 7 bases and J dropped 2 bases, with 15 bases sitting between them. Germline V CDR1 and CDR2: LGHNT, FRNRAP. The CDR3 spans 15 residues.

The chain has TRBV5-1 and TRBJ2-1, with a weak D call TRBD2 (7 bases). Germline-derived CDR1 and CDR2 are SGHRS and YFSETQ. Trimming pared 6 bases from V and 1 base from J, leaving 14 bases between. The CDR3 contains 15 residues. For the CDR3, the DNA is TGCGCCAGCACCGCAAGGGGGGGATCCTACAATGAGCAGTTCTTC. Translating gives CASTARGGSYNEQFF. The variable domain in full, completed from reference TRBV5-1 and TRBJ2-1, reads KAGVTQTPRYLIKTRGQQVTLSCSPISGHRSVSWYQQTPGQGLQFLFEYFSETQRNKGNFPGRFSGRQFSNSRSEMNVSTLELGDSALYLCASTARGGSYNEQFFGPGTRLTVL.

This chain joins TRBV25-1 and TRBJ2-3, with 9 nucleotides matching TRBD1. Germline assignment: CDR1 MGHDK and CDR2 SYGVNS. The V gene end was trimmed by 3 bases and the J gene end by 5 bases; junction bases not matched to a gene: 6. This CDR3 has 15 amino acids. The CDR3, as DNA: TGTGCCAGCAGTGATTTGGGACAGGGTTTAGATACGCAGTATTTT. Its protein is CASSDLGQGLDTQYF.

J is TRBJ1-1 and V is TRBV24-1, with D tentatively TRBD1 (5 bases). This CDR3 is 13 amino acids long. V was shortened by 12 bases and J by 4 bases, with 17 bases between the two germline ends. Germline CDR1 is KGHDR and CDR2 is SFDVKD. The CDR3 here is CAVRRGTTTEAFF. CDR3 in DNA: TGTGCCGTTCGGCGGGGGACCACCACTGAAGCTTTCTTT.

The V gene is TRBV28, the J gene TRBJ2-5, with 7 bases identical to TRBD1. The germline V gene encodes CDR1 MDHEN and CDR2 SYDVKM. The V segment lost 8 bases and the J segment 3 bases; nucleotides outside the gene matches: 15. This CDR3 has 16 amino acids. CDR3 nucleotide sequence: TGTGCCAGCCTATCCCGGGTCAGGGGGTTGGAAGAGACCCAGTACTTC. Its protein is CASLSRVRGLEETQYF.

A single count supports this clone. This chain connects TRBV4-2 to TRBJ1-4; D gene unclear. Germline V CDR1 and CDR2: LGHNA, YNFKEQ. Trimming cost V 0 bases and J 8 bases, with 13 bases left between them. The CDR3 covers 15 residues. For the CDR3, the DNA is TGTGCCAGCAGCCAAGATCTAGGCTTTCGGGAAAAACTGTTTTTT. It specifies CASSQDLGFREKLFF.

The J gene is TRBJ2-1, the V gene TRBV30; perhaps TRBD1 as D (6 bases). The V gene lost 4 bases and the J gene lost 8 bases, with 21 bases spanning the gap. Germline lookup yields CDR1 GTSNPN and CDR2 SVGIG (reference sequence). This CDR3 is built from 15 residues. For the CDR3, the DNA is TGTGCCTGGATAGGGGGACCGGCTGACGGAGATGAGCAGTTCTTC. Amino acid sequence: CAWIGGPADGDEQFF.

This clone was detected only once. This sequence joins TRBV2 and TRBJ1-6; weak D call: TRBD1 (5 bases). Per germline, CDR1 SNHLY and CDR2 FYNNEI. V shed 3 bases and J shed 9 bases, with 12 bases lying between them. This CDR3 is 14 amino acids long. CDR3 residues: CASSEEGKGSPLHF. The CDR3 region has the DNA TGTGCCAGCAGTGAGGAGGGGAAGGGTTCACCCCTCCACTTT.

The genes are TRBV28 and TRBJ2-2; the match to TRBD1 covers 8 bases. Trimming removed 2 bases from V and 13 bases from J; junction bases left unmatched: 9. Germline V CDR1 and CDR2: MDHEN, SYDVKM. The CDR3 has 14 amino acids. CDR3 sequence: CASSLSRTGSRLFF. The CDR3, as DNA: TGTGCCAGCAGTTTAAGCCGGACAGGGTCTAGGCTGTTTTTT.

The chain employs TRBV3-1 (or the pseudogene TRBV3-2) and TRBJ1-1; TRBD1 matches 8 bases. Germline V gives CDR1 LGHDT, CDR2 YNNKEL (reference sequence). V shed 3 bases and J 4 bases; nucleotides not matched to a gene: 13. The CDR3 contains 17 residues. The CDR3 DNA follows: TGTGCCAGCAGCCACGACAGGGGAGGTTGGGTTGGCACTGAAGCTTTCTTT. As protein: CASSHDRGGWVGTEAFF.

The CDR3 loop reads CASSLAGGPYNEQFF. CDR3 sequence (DNA): TGTGCCAGCAGCTTAGCGGGGGGGCCCTACAATGAGCAGTTCTTC. The chain employs TRBV11-3 and TRBJ2-1; TRBD2 matches at 8 bases. The germline CDR1 and CDR2 sequences are SGHNT and YENEEA. The CDR3 spans 15 residues. With 1 base clipped from V and 2 bases from J, the junction kept 1 base outside the gene matches.